Shown below are 31 T cell receptor beta chains from a single sample sequenced in a study of PD-1 blockade in classical Hodgkin lymphoma (dated by TCRdb to 2020 to 2022). Receptor libraries were prepared by the immunoSEQ multiplex PCR assay. Sourced from immuneACCESS, this table was stored by TCRdb with only in-frame sequences that have V and J called. A share of the clones is absent; for the studies checked, an unresolved V gene accounts for under half, and the remainder has no known explanation. This sample is represented by 75,000 to 100,000 clones; more than 80% of them were singletons. The ten most abundant clones make up around 15% of the sample. In the paper's terms, the time point label means: cycle 2 day 1 (C2D1) of nivolumab. All trial patients had relapsed after autologous stem cell transplantation, with cohorts A, B and C differing in prior brentuximab vedotin exposure. Sequenced material: peripheral blood mononuclear cells (PBMCs), taken before the second cycle of nivolumab. These receptors originate from a human donor with classical Hodgkin lymphoma.

The chain couples TRBV6-5 to TRBJ2-5; 11 bases map to TRBD2. This CDR3 has 16 amino acids. Germline V gene lookup returns CDR1 MNHEY and CDR2 SVGAGI. The ends lost 2 bases at V and 1 base at J; junction bases unmatched: 3. The CDR3 sequence: CASSYGLAGGQETQYF. The CDR3 coding sequence is TGTGCCAGCAGTTACGGCCTAGCGGGAGGCCAAGAGACCCAGTACTTC.

CDR3 nucleotide sequence: TGTGCCAGCAGTCACACCAACTCTAACTATGGCTACACCTTC. This codes for CASSHTNSNYGYTF. V usage is TRBV6-6 and J usage is TRBJ1-2; no firm D call. V lost 5 bases and J lost 0, with 10 bases in between. Germline V lookup: CDR1 MNHNY, CDR2 SVGAGI (reference sequence). The CDR3 is made up of 14 amino acids.

CDR3 in amino acids: CASSPPPGAKAKNIQYF. DNA of the CDR3: TGTGCCAGCTCACCCCCTCCGGGGGCGAAGGCCAAAAACATTCAGTACTTC. The chain is built from TRBV18 and TRBJ2-4, with D tentatively TRBD1 or TRBD2 (6 bases each). In germline, CDR1 is KGHSH, CDR2 LQKENI. V was cut by 3 bases and J by 1 base, with 16 bases left in between. The length of the CDR3 is 17 residues.

This clone was observed a handful of times. The chain carries TRBV7-2 and TRBJ1-3; 7 nucleotides line up with TRBD1. The J segment lost 12 bases and the V segment lost 0 bases, leaving 17 bases of the junction unmatched. The CDR3 is 17 amino acids. Germline V lookup: CDR1 SGHTA, CDR2 FQGNSA. Written as DNA, the CDR3 is TGTGCCAGCAGCTTAGCACCAACAGGGGCCGCGGGGAGGGGCATATATTTT. Residues: CASSLAPTGAAGRGIYF.

This clone was seen at least ten times. The V gene is TRBV5-4, the J gene TRBJ2-1, with 12 bases that match TRBD2. The V gene end was trimmed by 5 bases and the J gene end by 7 bases; junction bases not matched to a gene: 7. The CDR3 length is 15 residues. CDR1 is SGHNT and CDR2 is YYREEE in the germline V gene (reference sequence). CDR3: CASRLAGGPENEQFF. CDR3 coding DNA: TGTGCCAGCAGGCTAGCGGGAGGGCCGGAGAATGAGCAGTTCTTC.

The chain combines TRBV7-8 with TRBJ1-1; 9 bases match TRBD1. Trimming removed 3 bases from V and 1 base from J; junction bases left unmatched: 0. Germline V lookup: CDR1 SGHVS, CDR2 FQNEAQ. This CDR3 comprises 14 residues. CDR3: CASSLGQGNTEAFF. CDR3 bases: TGTGCCAGCAGCTTGGGACAGGGGAACACTGAAGCTTTCTTT.

J is TRBJ2-3 and V is TRBV15; a possible D gene is TRBD2 (5 bases). CDR1 is LNHNV, CDR2 YYDKDF, per germline (reference sequence). V was pared by 0 bases and J by 1 base, with 8 bases between. This CDR3 spans 15 amino acids. The CDR3 loop is CATSREGSGTDTQYF. The CDR3 region has the DNA TGTGCCACCAGCAGAGAGGGTAGCGGCACAGATACGCAGTATTTT.

In its sample, this clone was seen a few times. CDR3 loop: CAWSVLGSRTEAFF. CDR3 DNA sequence: TGTGCCTGGAGTGTACTTGGGAGTCGGACTGAAGCTTTCTTT. This chain links TRBV30 with TRBJ1-1; D unclear. Trimming took off 0 bases at V and 5 bases at J, with 13 bases between the two ends. Germline V gene sequence: CDR1 GTSNPN, CDR2 SVGIG (reference sequence). This CDR3 has 14 residues.

The gene calls are TRBV5-4 and TRBJ2-7; TRBD2 aligns across 9 bases. Germline V lookup: CDR1 SGHNT, CDR2 YYREEE (reference sequence). The CDR3 consists of 16 residues. V gave up 0 bases and J gave up 9 bases; unmatched junction bases: 13. The chain's CDR3 is CASSLAEGSGRISQYF. CDR3 bases: TGTGCCAGCAGCTTGGCGGAGGGTAGCGGGAGAATATCGCAGTACTTC. Full variable domain (rest looked up from reference TRBV5-4 and TRBJ2-7): ETGVTQSPTHLIKTRGQQVTLRCSSQSGHNTVSWYQQALGQGPQFIFQYYREEENGRGNFPPRFSGLQFPNYSSELNVNALELDDSALYLCASSLAEGSGRISQYFGPGTRLTVT.

The chain has TRBV30 and TRBJ2-7, with no clear D. Germline lookup yields CDR1 GTSNPN and CDR2 SVGIG (reference sequence). This CDR3 region has 11 residues. V was shortened by 2 bases and J by 4 bases, with 6 bases between the two germline ends. In nucleotides, the CDR3 is TGTGCCTGGAGTCGGGCTTACGAGCAGTACTTC. This sequence encodes CAWSRAYEQYF.

The V and J genes are TRBV7-9 and TRBJ1-4, with D tentatively TRBD1 (5 bases). The germline V gene has CDR1 SEHNR and CDR2 FQNEAQ (reference sequence). The CDR3 has 16 residues. Trimming pared 4 bases from V and 5 bases from J, leaving 17 bases between. The CDR3 here is CASSSPVGASNEKLFF. For the CDR3, the DNA is TGTGCCAGCAGCTCTCCTGTAGGGGCCTCGAATGAAAAACTGTTTTTT.

The V call is TRBV6-1, the J call TRBJ2-2, with D possibly being TRBD1 (5 bases). V was clipped by 1 base and J by 6 bases, with 12 bases between them. The CDR3 runs to 15 residues. CDR1 and CDR2 from the germline V gene are MNHNS and SASEGT. CDR3 DNA: TGTGCCAGCAGTGAAGGAAAGGGGTGGGCCGGGGAGCTGTTTTTT. It specifies CASSEGKGWAGELFF.

The rearrangement links TRBV9 to TRBJ2-5, with D possibly matching TRBD1 (5 bases). Germline V gene sequence: CDR1 SGDLS, CDR2 YYNGEE. This CDR3 contains 15 residues. V gave up 0 bases and J gave up 5 bases, with 14 bases separating them. CDR3 bases: TGTGCCAGCAGCGTAGGGGGCCAATTAGGTGAGACCCAGTACTTC. It codes for CASSVGGQLGETQYF.

The chain recombines TRBV6-1 with TRBJ2-7, with TRBD2 as a possible D gene (5 bases). Germline V gene lookup returns CDR1 MNHNS and CDR2 SASEGT. Trimming left V 3 bases short and J 5 bases short, with 20 bases between. CDR3 size: 16 residues. In DNA, the CDR3 is TGTGCCAGCAGTGATCCCGCGGGTCCCCCCCCGAACGAGCAGTACTTC. It yields the protein CASSDPAGPPPNEQYF.

This clone showed up just once. V is TRBV12-2 and J is TRBJ1-1; TRBD1, the table's D call, lacks a check against the DNA. TRBV12-2 is recorded as a pseudogene. This CDR3 is 14 amino acids long. CDR3 bases: TGTGCAAGTCGAGCAGGGACAGGGAGCGGTGAAGCTTTCTTT. Amino acids: CASRAGTGSGEAFF.

The chain is built from TRBV29-1 and TRBJ2-4; 7 bases fit TRBD1. The germline gives CDR1 SQVTM, CDR2 ANQGSEA. V lost 7 bases and J lost 1; bases outside the gene matches: 10. The CDR3 contains 15 residues. CDR3 protein: CSAADRTGAKNIQYF. Here the CDR3 DNA reads TGCAGCGCCGCCGACAGGACAGGTGCCAAAAACATTCAGTACTTC.

The J gene is TRBJ1-5, the V gene TRBV6-6; a possible D gene is TRBD1 (5 bases). V dropped 11 bases and J dropped 1 base, with 12 bases sitting between them. The CDR3 consists of 13 residues. CDR1 and CDR2 (germline): MNHNY, SVGAGI (reference sequence). CDR3 in amino acids: CAGGKGSNQPQHF. The DNA for the CDR3 is TGTGCCGGGGGGAAGGGGAGCAATCAGCCCCAGCATTTT.

The chain recombines TRBV25-1 with TRBJ2-5, with 7 bases identical to TRBD1. This CDR3 comprises 15 residues. The ends lost 4 bases at V and 2 bases at J; junction bases unmatched: 7. Germline CDR1 reads MGHDK; CDR2 reads SYGVNS. CDR3 sequence reads: CASSVGTGAQETQYF. DNA of the CDR3: TGTGCCAGCAGTGTTGGAACAGGGGCTCAAGAGACCCAGTACTTC.

This chain uses TRBV7-2 with TRBJ1-1; a possible D gene is TRBD1 (5 bases). The CDR3 runs to 14 residues. Trimming removed 3 bases from V and 5 bases from J, with 13 bases in between. Germline values: CDR1 SGHTA, CDR2 FQGNSA. CDR3 amino acids: CASSFVQGGTEAFF. In nucleotides, the CDR3 is TGTGCCAGCAGCTTTGTGCAGGGCGGGACTGAAGCTTTCTTT.

The chain links TRBV7-2 to TRBJ2-5, with TRBD1 matching 11 bases. Germline values: CDR1 SGHTA, CDR2 FQGNSA. V trimming: 4 bases; J trimming: 2 bases; junction bases outside the gene matches: 3. This CDR3 is built from 15 residues. The CDR3 sequence is CASSSRDRGQETQYF. DNA for the CDR3: TGTGCCAGCAGCTCCCGGGACAGGGGGCAAGAGACCCAGTACTTC.

The V and J genes are TRBV6-1 and TRBJ2-7, with D possibly being TRBD2 (5 bases). The V and J ends lost 8 bases and 4 bases respectively, with 15 bases between them. The CDR3 length is 13 residues. From germline, CDR1 is MNHNS and CDR2 SASEGT. For the CDR3, the DNA is TGTGCCAGCGGTATCGACGCGGGTTACGAGCAGTACTTC. It is translated as CASGIDAGYEQYF.

The chain employs TRBV30 and TRBJ2-4; D may match TRBD1 or TRBD2 (5 bases each). V lost 1 base, J lost 13 bases, and 17 bases lay in between. The germline V gene encodes CDR1 GTSNPN and CDR2 SVGIG (reference sequence). This CDR3 has 13 residues. The CDR3 sequence is CAWSAQSPGRQYF. The CDR3 region has the DNA TGTGCCTGGAGTGCCCAGTCACCGGGACGACAGTACTTC.

The chain couples TRBV19 to TRBJ1-2; D gene unclear. Trimming took off 3 bases at V and 5 bases at J, with 4 bases between the two ends. CDR1 and CDR2 (germline): LNHDA, SQIVND (reference sequence). CDR3 length: 11 amino acids. CDR3 region: CASSIPYGYTF. The CDR3 DNA reads as TGTGCCAGTAGTATCCCTTATGGCTACACCTTC.

The CDR3 is CASSVPPGTGFYEQYF. The DNA of the CDR3 is TGTGCCAGCAGTGTCCCCCCCGGGACAGGGTTCTACGAGCAGTACTTC. V gene TRBV28 combines with J gene TRBJ2-7; TRBD1 matches 9 bases. J was trimmed by 3 bases and V by 5 bases; bases with no gene match: 11. The CDR3 length is 16 residues. Germline V gene sequence: CDR1 MDHEN, CDR2 SYDVKM.

The rearrangement joins TRBV9 to TRBJ2-1; D might be TRBD2 (7 bases). CDR1 and CDR2 (germline): SGDLS, YYNGEE. Trimming shortened V by 0 bases and J by 7 bases, and 17 bases separated the two germline ends. The CDR3 contains 16 residues. CDR3 sequence reads: CASSVGGGGPGNEQFF. CDR3 coding DNA: TGTGCCAGCAGCGTAGGAGGGGGAGGGCCTGGTAATGAGCAGTTCTTC.

The chain employs TRBV10-3 and TRBJ1-4; D is ambiguous. Trimming shortened V by 9 bases and J by 0 bases, and 8 bases separated the two germline ends. The V gene's germline CDR1 is ENHRY and CDR2 SYGVKD. The CDR3 is 13 amino acids. The CDR3 is CAISGSTNEKLFF. The CDR3 DNA reads as TGTGCCATTTCCGGCTCAACTAATGAAAAACTGTTTTTT.

This clone occurred once. This chain connects TRBV11-3 to TRBJ2-2, with D unresolved. Trimming took 1 base from V and 7 from J, leaving 7 bases between them. Germline CDR1 and CDR2: SGHNT and YENEEA. This CDR3 is built from 13 residues. CDR3 loop: CASSLGVHGELFF. The CDR3 DNA follows: TGTGCCAGCAGCTTAGGGGTACACGGGGAGCTGTTTTTT.

J is TRBJ2-2 and V is TRBV19; D is ambiguous. The CDR3 totals 13 residues. Germline assignment: CDR1 LNHDA and CDR2 SQIVND (reference sequence). V was clipped by 5 bases and J by 5 bases, with 9 bases between them. In DNA form, the CDR3 reads TGTGCCAGTAGTGTACTCAGGACCGGGGAGCTGTTTTTT. Protein product: CASSVLRTGELFF.

The chain recombines TRBV9 with TRBJ2-7, with 9 bases aligning to TRBD2. The CDR3 has 14 residues. Germline V gene sequence: CDR1 SGDLS, CDR2 YYNGEE. Trimming at V came to 2 bases and at J to 7 bases, leaving 7 bases not matched to a gene. The CDR3 DNA reads TGTGCCAGCAGCGTCGGGCGGGAGGGCAGGGAGCAGTACTTC. Translating it yields CASSVGREGREQYF.

This chain joins TRBV6-6 and TRBJ1-1; no clear D gene. Looked up from germline, CDR1 is MNHNY and CDR2 is SVGAGI (reference sequence). The CDR3 is made up of 11 amino acids. The V end was cut by 8 bases, the J end by 4 bases, with 8 bases between. CDR3 sequence reads: CASGSGTEAFF. The DNA of the CDR3 is TGTGCCAGCGGCTCGGGCACTGAAGCTTTCTTT.

A few counts support this clone. The gene calls are TRBV30 and TRBJ1-2, with D hard to call. V was shortened by 0 bases and J by 4 bases, with 6 bases between the two germline ends. Per germline, CDR1 GTSNPN and CDR2 SVGIG (reference sequence). CDR3 length: 12 amino acids. CDR3 sequence reads: CAWSVGGYGYTF. In nucleotides, the CDR3 is TGTGCCTGGAGTGTGGGAGGCTATGGCTACACCTTC.